Given below is one T cell receptor beta chain in context. Its antigen is as yet unknown. One junction end does not reproduce the germline sequence, and a read error may be involved. CDR1 is MNHEY and CDR2 is SVGAGI in the germline V gene. The CDR3 sequence is 15 residues long. Primers for the PCR totalled 60 Vbeta and 13 Jbeta. Repertoires were generated with immunoSEQ multiplex PCR, while TCRdb's copy carries only in-frame clones and drops some. The listing contains about 140,000 clones. This sample is drawn from a study of cytomegalovirus exposure and HLA in healthy donors. Broader study findings: Serostatus for CMV was the only available immune exposure information. Diagnosis of cytomegalovirus status made by the classifier reportedly showed high specificity and sensitivity.

V is TRBV6-5 and J is TRBJ2-7, with D possibly TRBD1 on 6 matching bases. The sample comprised PBMCs. The source is a male donor in good health and CMV-seronegative. The CDR3 sequence is CASSYSPRTAYEQCF. The CDR3 bases are TGTGCCAGCAGTTACTCGCCCCGGACAGCCTACGAGCAGTGCTTC.